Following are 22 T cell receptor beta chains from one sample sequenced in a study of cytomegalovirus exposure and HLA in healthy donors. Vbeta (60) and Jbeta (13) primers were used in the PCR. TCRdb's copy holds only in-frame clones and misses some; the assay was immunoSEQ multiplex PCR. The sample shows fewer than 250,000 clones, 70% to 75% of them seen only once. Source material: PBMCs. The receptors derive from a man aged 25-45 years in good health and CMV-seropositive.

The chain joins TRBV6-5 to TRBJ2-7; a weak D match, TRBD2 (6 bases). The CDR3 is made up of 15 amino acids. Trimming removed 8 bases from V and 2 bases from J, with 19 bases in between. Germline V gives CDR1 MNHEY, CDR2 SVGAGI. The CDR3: CASRTPGTLTYEQYF. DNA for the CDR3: TGTGCCAGCCGTACCCCCGGGACTCTTACCTACGAGCAGTACTTC.

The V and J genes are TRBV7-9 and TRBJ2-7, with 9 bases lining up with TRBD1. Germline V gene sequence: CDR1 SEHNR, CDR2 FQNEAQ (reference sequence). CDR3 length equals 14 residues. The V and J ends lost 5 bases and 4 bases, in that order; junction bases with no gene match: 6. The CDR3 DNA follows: TGTGCCAGCAGCACCGGGACAGGGTCTTACGAGCAGTACTTC. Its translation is CASSTGTGSYEQYF.

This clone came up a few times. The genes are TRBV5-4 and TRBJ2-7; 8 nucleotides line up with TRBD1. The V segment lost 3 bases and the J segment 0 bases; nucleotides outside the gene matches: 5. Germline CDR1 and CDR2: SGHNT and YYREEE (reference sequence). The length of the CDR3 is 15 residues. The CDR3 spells CASSSGQGSSYEQYF. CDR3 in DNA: TGTGCCAGCAGCTCCGGACAGGGTTCCTCCTACGAGCAGTACTTC.

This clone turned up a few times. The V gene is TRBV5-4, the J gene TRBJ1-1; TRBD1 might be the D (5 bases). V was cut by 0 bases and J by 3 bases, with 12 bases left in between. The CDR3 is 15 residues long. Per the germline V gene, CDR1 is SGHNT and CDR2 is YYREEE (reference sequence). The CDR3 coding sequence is TGTGCCAGCAGCTTGGCGTCAGGGAGGGACACTGAAGCTTTCTTT. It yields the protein CASSLASGRDTEAFF.

Here the CDR3 reads CASSVPGQGYEQYF. CDR3 DNA sequence: TGTGCCAGCAGCGTTCCGGGACAGGGCTACGAGCAGTACTTC. The chain has TRBV5-4 and TRBJ2-5; TRBD1 matches 9 bases. The DNA matches TRBJ2-7 better at its end, which makes the J call doubtful. The CDR3 is 14 residues long. Germline V lookup: CDR1 SGHNT, CDR2 YYREEE (reference sequence).

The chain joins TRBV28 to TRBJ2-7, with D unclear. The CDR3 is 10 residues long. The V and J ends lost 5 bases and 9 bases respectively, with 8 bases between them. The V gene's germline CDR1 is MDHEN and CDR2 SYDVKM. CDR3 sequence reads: CASSTGAQYF. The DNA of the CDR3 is TGTGCCAGCAGTACGGGTGCGCAGTACTTC.

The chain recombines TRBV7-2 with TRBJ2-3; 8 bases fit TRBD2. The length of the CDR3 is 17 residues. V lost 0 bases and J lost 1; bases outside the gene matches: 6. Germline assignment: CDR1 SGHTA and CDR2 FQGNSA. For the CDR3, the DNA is TGTGCCAGCAGCTTAGCAGTAGGGCGGGGGGGCACAGATACGCAGTATTTT. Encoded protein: CASSLAVGRGGTDTQYF.

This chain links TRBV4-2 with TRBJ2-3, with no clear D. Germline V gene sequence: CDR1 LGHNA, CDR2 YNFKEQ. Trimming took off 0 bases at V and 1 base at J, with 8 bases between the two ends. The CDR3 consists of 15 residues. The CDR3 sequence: CASSQDPTGTDTQYF. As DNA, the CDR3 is TGTGCCAGCAGCCAAGACCCAACAGGCACAGATACGCAGTATTTT.

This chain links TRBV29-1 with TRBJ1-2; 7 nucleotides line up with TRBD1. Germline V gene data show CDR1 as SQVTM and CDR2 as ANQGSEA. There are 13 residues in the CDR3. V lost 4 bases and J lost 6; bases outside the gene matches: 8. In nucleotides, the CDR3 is TGCAGCGTTGGAAGGGGCCAGGGGGATGGCTACACCTTC. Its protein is CSVGRGQGDGYTF.

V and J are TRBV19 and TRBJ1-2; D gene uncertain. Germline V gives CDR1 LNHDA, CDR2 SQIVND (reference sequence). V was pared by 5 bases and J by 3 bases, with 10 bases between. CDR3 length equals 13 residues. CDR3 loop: CASSPRVDYGYTF. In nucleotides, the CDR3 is TGTGCCAGTAGTCCCCGGGTGGACTATGGCTACACCTTC.

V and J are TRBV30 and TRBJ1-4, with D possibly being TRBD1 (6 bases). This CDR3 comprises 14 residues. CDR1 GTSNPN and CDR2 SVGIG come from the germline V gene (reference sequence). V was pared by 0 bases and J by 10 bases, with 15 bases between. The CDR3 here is CAWSVPGEGGKLFF. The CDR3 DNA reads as TGTGCCTGGAGTGTACCAGGGGAGGGAGGAAAACTGTTTTTT.

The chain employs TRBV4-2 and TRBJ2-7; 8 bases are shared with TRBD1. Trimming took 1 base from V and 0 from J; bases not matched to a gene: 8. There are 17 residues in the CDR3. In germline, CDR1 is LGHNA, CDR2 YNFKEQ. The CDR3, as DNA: TGTGCCAGCAGCCAAGCGGATAAGACAGGGGACTCCTACGAGCAGTACTTC. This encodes CASSQADKTGDSYEQYF.

DNA of the CDR3: TGTGCCAGCAGTGAGGAGGGGCACTATACCTACGAGCAGTACTTC. Protein sequence: CASSEEGHYTYEQYF. The rearrangement joins TRBV2 to TRBJ2-7; maybe TRBD2 (6 bases). Trimming removed 3 bases from V and 2 bases from J, with 14 bases in between. CDR1 and CDR2 from the germline V gene are SNHLY and FYNNEI. There are 15 residues in the CDR3.

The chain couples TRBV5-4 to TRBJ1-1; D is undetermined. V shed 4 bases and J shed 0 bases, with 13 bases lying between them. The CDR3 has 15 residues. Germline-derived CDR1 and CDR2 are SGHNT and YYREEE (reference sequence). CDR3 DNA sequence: TGTGCCAGCAGCAACGGCGGGTCAGTGAACACTGAAGCTTTCTTT. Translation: CASSNGGSVNTEAFF.

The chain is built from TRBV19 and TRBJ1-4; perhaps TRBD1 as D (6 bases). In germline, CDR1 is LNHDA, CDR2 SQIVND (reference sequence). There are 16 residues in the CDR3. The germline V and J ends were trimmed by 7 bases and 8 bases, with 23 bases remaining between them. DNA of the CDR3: TGTGCCAGTACCCCCAGGCCCACACAGGGAGGGGAAAAACTGTTTTTT. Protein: CASTPRPTQGGEKLFF.

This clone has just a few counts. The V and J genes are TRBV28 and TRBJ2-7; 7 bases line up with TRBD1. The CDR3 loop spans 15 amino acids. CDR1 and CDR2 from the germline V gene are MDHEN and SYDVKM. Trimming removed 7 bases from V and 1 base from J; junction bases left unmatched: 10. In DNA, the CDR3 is TGTGCCAGCAACCCCTCGACAGGGCTATCCTACGAGCAGTACTTC. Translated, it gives CASNPSTGLSYEQYF.

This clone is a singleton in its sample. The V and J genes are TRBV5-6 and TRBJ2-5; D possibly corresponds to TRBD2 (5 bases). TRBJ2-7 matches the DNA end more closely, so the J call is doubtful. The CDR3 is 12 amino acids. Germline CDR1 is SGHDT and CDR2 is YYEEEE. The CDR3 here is CASSFAGYEQYF. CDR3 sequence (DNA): TGTGCCAGCAGCTTCGCGGGCTACGAGCAGTACTTC.

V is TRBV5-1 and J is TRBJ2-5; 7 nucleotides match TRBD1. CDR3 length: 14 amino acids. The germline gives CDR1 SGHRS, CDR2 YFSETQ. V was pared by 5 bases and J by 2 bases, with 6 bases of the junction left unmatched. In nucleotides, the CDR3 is TGCGCCAGCAGTTTACAGGGGAGACAAGAGACCCAGTACTTC. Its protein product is CASSLQGRQETQYF.

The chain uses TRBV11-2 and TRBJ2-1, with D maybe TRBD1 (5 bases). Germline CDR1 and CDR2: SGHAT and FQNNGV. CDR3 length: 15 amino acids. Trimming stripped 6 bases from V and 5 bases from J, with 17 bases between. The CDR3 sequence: CASSLTRQPNNEQFF. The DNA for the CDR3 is TGTGCCAGCAGTTTAACCCGACAGCCCAACAATGAGCAGTTCTTC.

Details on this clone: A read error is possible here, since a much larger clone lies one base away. In DNA form, the CDR3 reads TGTGCTAGTGCCCGATCCGCGGGAGCGGGCACAGATACGCAGTATTTT. This encodes CASARSAGAGTDTQYF. The rearrangement links TRBV12-5 to TRBJ2-3; 7 bases are shared with TRBD2. The CDR3 runs to 16 residues. CDR1 is LGHNT, CDR2 FRNRAP, per germline. Trimming took 7 bases from V and 1 from J; bases not matched to a gene: 11.

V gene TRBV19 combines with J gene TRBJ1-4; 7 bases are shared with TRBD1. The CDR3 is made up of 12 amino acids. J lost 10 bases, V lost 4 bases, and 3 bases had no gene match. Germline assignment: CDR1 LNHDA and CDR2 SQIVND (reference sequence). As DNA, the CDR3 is TGTGCCAGTAGTACGACAGGGCGAAAACTGTTTTTT. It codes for CASSTTGRKLFF.

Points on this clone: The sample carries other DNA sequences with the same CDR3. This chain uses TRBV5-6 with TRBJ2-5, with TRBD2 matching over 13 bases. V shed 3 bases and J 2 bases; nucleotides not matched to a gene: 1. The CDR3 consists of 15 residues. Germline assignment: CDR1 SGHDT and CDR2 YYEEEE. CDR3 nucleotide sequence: TGTGCCAGCAGCTGGGGACTAGCGGGGCAAGAGACCCAGTACTTC. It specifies CASSWGLAGQETQYF.